The rows below give T cell receptor beta chains drawn from one sample of a study of T cells in Graves' hyperthyroidism and ophthalmopathy. TCRdb analysed the multiplex PCR reads with MiXCR anew, one entry per CDR3 protein. This sample has more than 500,000 distinct CDR3 sequences, with more than 15% found just once. The sequenced sample consisted of blood. Source of these receptors: a woman in her twenties or thirties with Graves' ophthalmopathy. Each CDR3 is given with its conserved first and last residue. D genes are given only for firm matches. Not all rows give a size; the values are once, few, many and, for expanded clones, a class.

V gene	J gene	D gene	clone size	CDR3 DNA	CDR3 protein
TRBV30	TRBJ2-1	NA	many	TGTGCCTGGAGTGTACGAGTCTCCCCTTTCGTTGGCTACAATGAGCAGTTCTTC	CAWSVRVSPFVGYNEQFF
TRBV28	TRBJ1-1	NA	many	TGTGCCAGCAGTTTATTATCTCAGAGGGGTAGGGACACTGAAGCTTTCTTT	CASSLLSQRGRDTEAFF
TRBV6-1	TRBJ2-2	NA	few	TGTGCCAGCAGCCCTCGATCCGGTTTTCCCGGGGAGCTGTTTTTT	CASSPRSGFPGELFF
TRBV19	TRBJ2-1	TRBD1	NA	TGTGCCAGTAGTATCACTGGACAGGGGTCCTACAATGAGCAGTTCTTC	CASSITGQGSYNEQFF
TRBV2	TRBJ2-1	NA	many	TGTGCCAGCAGTGCACCCCAGGGGACCGGGAATGAGCAGTTCTTC	CASSAPQGTGNEQFF
TRBV28	TRBJ1-2	NA	many	TGTGCCAGCAGCGAACCCAAGACCGCTAACTATGGCTACACCTTC	CASSEPKTANYGYTF
TRBV11-3	TRBJ2-1	NA	many	TGTGCCAGCAGCCTGACTAGTTCCCGACACGTTGAGCAGTTCTTC	CASSLTSSRHVEQFF
TRBV7-9	TRBJ2-7	TRBD1	few	TGTGCCACCAGGGACAGGGGGCAATACGAGCAGTACTTC	CATRDRGQYEQYF
TRBV20-1	TRBJ2-3	TRBD2	many	TGCAGTGCTAGAGACCGCAAGGCTAGCGGGATAGCCTCTGGCACAGATACGCAGTATTTT	CSARDRKASGIASGTDTQYF
TRBV7-8	TRBJ1-1	NA	many	TGTGCCAGCAGCTTTTGGGGCACAGGGAGGACTGAAGCTTTCTTT	CASSFWGTGRTEAFF
TRBV10-3	TRBJ2-7	TRBD2	NA	TGTGCCATCGGCCGGACTAGCGGGTCCTACGAGCAGTACTTC	CAIGRTSGSYEQYF
TRBV9	TRBJ1-4	NA	few	TGTGCCAGCAGCGTAGGGCAGCTTGCAACTAATGAAAAACTGTTTTTT	CASSVGQLATNEKLFF
TRBV6-1	TRBJ1-5	NA	NA	TGTGCCAGCAGTCCCAATCCGAGGTATAGCAATCAGCCCCAGCATTTT	CASSPNPRYSNQPQHF
TRBV2	TRBJ1-5	NA	many	TGTGCCAGCAGTGAAGTAGGGCAGGGAGGGCAGCCCCAGCATTTT	CASSEVGQGGQPQHF